One and the same sample provided the 15 T cell receptor beta chains below, sequenced in a study of blood T cell repertoires in COVID-19. Sequencing was performed with immunoSEQ multiplex PCR; in TCRdb, only in-frame clones are kept and a portion is missing. This table holds approximately 440,000 clones, roughly 87% found once. Sequencing input: PBMCs or T cells enriched from blood (not recorded which). The receptors stem from a woman under 30 who had recovered from COVID-19.

This chain joins TRBV6-1 and TRBJ2-3, with 8 nucleotides matching TRBD2. Losses at the gene ends were 1 base for V and 5 bases for J; bases not matched to a gene: 5. The germline V gene has CDR1 MNHNS and CDR2 SASEGT. The CDR3 runs 15 residues. The CDR3, as DNA: TGTGCCAGCAGTGAAGGCGGGGGGACCAAAGATACGCAGTATTTT. Translation gives CASSEGGGTKDTQYF.

Notes on this clone: At the DNA level, this CDR3 is encoded by other sequences in the same sample as well. The chain has TRBV28 and TRBJ1-2; D remains ambiguous. V was trimmed by 1 base and J by 2 bases, leaving 8 bases between them. The germline CDR1 and CDR2 sequences are MDHEN and SYDVKM. The CDR3 loop spans 14 amino acids. The CDR3 coding sequence is TGTGCCAGCAGTTTATTAACAGTGAACTATGGCTACACCTTC. Residues: CASSLLTVNYGYTF.

The rearrangement uses TRBV28 and TRBJ1-4, with D tentatively TRBD1 (5 bases). Germline-derived CDR1 and CDR2 are MDHEN and SYDVKM. The CDR3 is made up of 13 amino acids. V was trimmed by 5 bases and J by 5 bases, leaving 9 bases between them. CDR3 protein: CASSDGHNEKLFF. CDR3 coding DNA: TGTGCCAGCAGTGACGGACACAATGAAAAACTGTTTTTT.

This clone showed up just a few times. The chain combines TRBV24-1 with TRBJ2-3; 8 positions match TRBD1. CDR1 is KGHDR, CDR2 SFDVKD, per germline. With V trimmed by 3 bases and J by 5 bases, 9 bases remained unmatched. The CDR3 totals 16 residues. The CDR3, as DNA: TGTGCCACCAGTGATGCGGACAGGGTCGCGGAAGATACGCAGTATTTT. Translation gives CATSDADRVAEDTQYF.

This rearrangement joins TRBV9 to TRBJ2-5; 12 bases are shared with TRBD1. This CDR3 region has 15 residues. After removal of 1 base from V and 4 bases from J, the junction contained 2 bases not matched to a gene. In germline, CDR1 is SGDLS, CDR2 YYNGEE. CDR3 sequence (DNA): TGTGCCAGCAGCGTAATGGGACAGGGGGCAGAGACCCAGTACTTC. Translating gives CASSVMGQGAETQYF.

This clone was seen only once. The V gene is TRBV28, the J gene TRBJ1-6; 10 bases align to TRBD1. Germline V gene sequence: CDR1 MDHEN, CDR2 SYDVKM. The CDR3 loop spans 20 amino acids. The CDR3 reads CARRYIFYGGQGLENSPLHF. The CDR3 bases are TGTGCTCGCAGGTATATTTTTTACGGGGGACAGGGGTTGGAAAATTCACCCCTCCACTTT.

The V and J genes are TRBV5-1 and TRBJ1-1, with TRBD1 matching 7 bases. V lost 4 bases and J lost 0; bases outside the gene matches: 3. Germline V gives CDR1 SGHRS, CDR2 YFSETQ. CDR3 length: 14 amino acids. The CDR3 protein is CASSRDSMNTEAFF. As DNA, the CDR3 is TGCGCCAGCAGCCGGGACAGCATGAACACTGAAGCTTTCTTT.

The rearrangement uses TRBV30 and TRBJ1-1; D remains unclear. The CDR3 totals 13 residues. Germline assignment: CDR1 GTSNPN and CDR2 SVGIG (reference sequence). V lost 0 bases and J 10 bases, leaving 15 bases between the germline ends. The CDR3 region has the DNA TGTGCCTGGAGTGTACTAGTCTCCTCGGCAGCTTTCTTT. Its protein is CAWSVLVSSAAFF. Full variable domain (outside the CDR3, taken from reference TRBV30 and TRBJ1-1): SQTIHQWPATLVQPVGSPLSLECTVEGTSNPNLYWYRQAAGRGLQLLFYSVGIGQISSEVPQNLSASRPQDRQFILSSKKLLLSDSGFYLCAWSVLVSSAAFFGQGTRLTVV.

This sequence joins TRBV15 and TRBJ2-1; 9 bases agree with TRBD2. Germline CDR1 is LNHNV and CDR2 is YYDKDF (reference sequence). The J segment lost 10 bases and the V segment lost 0 bases, leaving 10 bases of the junction unmatched. The CDR3 has 16 residues. CDR3 amino acids: CATSRDRAGGPREQFF. The CDR3 DNA follows: TGTGCCACCAGCAGAGATCGGGCGGGGGGGCCACGGGAGCAGTTCTTC.

This chain connects TRBV19 to TRBJ1-2, with 8 bases aligning to TRBD1. Germline V gene data show CDR1 as LNHDA and CDR2 as SQIVND (reference sequence). The V gene end was trimmed by 2 bases and the J gene end by 7 bases; junction bases not matched to a gene: 12. The CDR3 totals 16 residues. CDR3 residues: CASSINGADRDRGYTF. The CDR3 DNA is TGTGCCAGTAGTATAAACGGTGCGGACAGGGATCGTGGCTACACCTTC.

V gene TRBV11-3 combines with J gene TRBJ2-7, with 8 bases aligning to TRBD2. The trim removed 4 bases at V and 6 bases at J, leaving 5 bases unmatched. This CDR3 region has 13 residues. CDR1 is SGHNT, CDR2 YENEEA, per germline. CDR3 in DNA: TGTGCCAGCAGCTACGGACTAGCTAGCGAGCAGTACTTC. Amino acid sequence: CASSYGLASEQYF.

This rearrangement joins TRBV28 to TRBJ2-1; a possible D gene is TRBD1 (6 bases). Germline V gene lookup returns CDR1 MDHEN and CDR2 SYDVKM. The CDR3 is 16 amino acids. With 6 bases removed from V and 0 bases from J, the gap between germline ends came to 15 bases. The CDR3 spells CASRYREGGSYNEQFF. The CDR3 bases are TGTGCCAGCAGATACAGGGAAGGAGGCTCCTACAATGAGCAGTTCTTC.

V gene TRBV11-2 combines with J gene TRBJ2-2, with D possibly being TRBD1 (6 bases). Per germline, CDR1 SGHAT and CDR2 FQNNGV. Trimming removed 0 bases at V and 2 bases at J, with 10 bases between. The CDR3 length is 16 residues. The CDR3 sequence: CASSLDQGPNTGELFF. CDR3 in DNA: TGTGCCAGCAGCTTAGATCAGGGGCCCAACACCGGGGAGCTGTTTTTT.

The V call is TRBV6-5, the J call TRBJ1-5, with a weak D call TRBD1 (6 bases). V lost 7 bases and J 6 bases, leaving 13 bases between the germline ends. Germline V gene data show CDR1 as MNHEY and CDR2 as SVGAGI. The CDR3 length is 13 residues. In DNA, the CDR3 is TGTGCCAGCAACAGGGATGTTGGTCAGCCCCAGCATTTT. It encodes CASNRDVGQPQHF.

This sequence joins TRBV6-5 and TRBJ1-1; D not certain. With 4 bases removed from V and 2 bases from J, the gap between germline ends came to 14 bases. Per germline, CDR1 MNHEY and CDR2 SVGAGI. The CDR3 loop spans 15 amino acids. CDR3 sequence: CASSFGVPLNTEAFF. CDR3 sequence (DNA): TGTGCCAGCAGTTTCGGGGTTCCCCTCAACACTGAAGCTTTCTTT.